The 5 T cell receptor beta chains given below trace back to one sample, sequenced in a study of T cells in Graves' hyperthyroidism and ophthalmopathy. Researchers amplified the TCR beta CDR3 regions from RNA transcripts. The TCR CDR3 was amplified in a first-round RT-PCR using the HTBI primer set. One entry per CDR3 protein, called by TCRdb with MiXCR from the multiplex PCR reads. The sample has approximately 610,000 distinct CDR3 sequences; over 15% are singletons. The sequencing input was blood. These receptor sequences come from a woman younger than 30 with Graves' hyperthyroidism.

The chain joins TRBV11-3 to TRBJ2-7; 15 nucleotides match TRBD2. J lost 2 bases, V lost 2 bases, and 4 bases had no gene match. Germline V gene data show CDR1 as SGHNT and CDR2 as YENEEA. CDR3 length: 17 amino acids. CDR3 protein: CASSLWTSGGAAYEQYF. CDR3 coding DNA: TGTGCCAGCAGCTTATGGACTAGCGGGGGGGCGGCCTACGAGCAGTACTTC.

The V and J genes are TRBV27 and TRBJ2-7; D remains ambiguous. The V gene lost 5 bases and the J gene lost 2 bases, with 10 bases spanning the gap. The length of the CDR3 is 13 residues. CDR1 and CDR2 from the germline V gene are MNHEY and SMNVEV (reference sequence). Written as DNA, the CDR3 is TGTGCCAGCAGTCCCATTAAGACCTACGAGCAGTACTTC. Translation: CASSPIKTYEQYF.

This clonotype has just a few counts. The genes are TRBV29-1 and TRBJ1-1; 7 nucleotides align to TRBD1. Germline CDR1 is SQVTM and CDR2 is ANQGSEA. The CDR3 covers 14 residues. After removal of 1 base from V and 4 bases from J, the junction contained 6 bases not matched to a gene. The CDR3 sequence is CSVEGQGDGTEAFF. CDR3 DNA sequence: TGCAGCGTTGAAGGGCAGGGGGATGGCACTGAAGCTTTCTTT.

The chain combines TRBV5-1 with TRBJ2-5; D unresolved. Germline CDR1 SGHRS, CDR2 YFSETQ. Trimming took 1 base from V and 1 from J, leaving 11 bases between them. The CDR3 sequence is 15 residues long. CDR3 residues: CASSLFNPPQETQYF. The CDR3 DNA is TGCGCCAGCAGCTTGTTTAACCCACCCCAAGAGACCCAGTACTTC.

This clonotype was recorded a few times. The CDR3, as DNA: TGTGCCAGCACCAACAACCGGCGGGAGGGCCCCTACGAGCAGTACTTC. Translated, it gives CASTNNRREGPYEQYF. This sequence joins TRBV5-4 and TRBJ2-7; 9 bases line up with TRBD2. The CDR3 consists of 16 residues. J gave up 2 bases and V 6 bases, and 12 bases lay outside the gene matches. The germline CDR1 and CDR2 sequences are SGHNT and YYREEE (reference sequence).